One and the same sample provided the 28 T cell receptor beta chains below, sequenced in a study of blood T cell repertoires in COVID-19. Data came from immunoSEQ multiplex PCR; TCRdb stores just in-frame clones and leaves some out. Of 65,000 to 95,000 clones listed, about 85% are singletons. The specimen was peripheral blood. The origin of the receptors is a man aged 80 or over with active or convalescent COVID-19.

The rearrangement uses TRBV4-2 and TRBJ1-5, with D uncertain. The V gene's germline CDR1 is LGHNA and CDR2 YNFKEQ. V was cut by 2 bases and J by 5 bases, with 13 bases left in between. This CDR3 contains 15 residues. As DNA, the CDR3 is TGTGCCAGCAGCCAATGGTTCGACATTTATCAGCCCCAGCATTTT. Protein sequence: CASSQWFDIYQPQHF.

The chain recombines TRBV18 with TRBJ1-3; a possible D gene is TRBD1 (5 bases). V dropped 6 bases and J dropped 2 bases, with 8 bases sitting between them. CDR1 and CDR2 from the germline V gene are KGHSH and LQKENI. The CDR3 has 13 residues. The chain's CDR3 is CASSAGPGNTIYF. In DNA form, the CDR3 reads TGTGCCAGCTCGGCAGGGCCTGGAAACACCATATATTTT.

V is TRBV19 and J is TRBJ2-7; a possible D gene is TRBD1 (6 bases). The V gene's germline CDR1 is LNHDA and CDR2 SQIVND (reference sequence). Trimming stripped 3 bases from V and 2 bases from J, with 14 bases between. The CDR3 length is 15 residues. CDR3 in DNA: TGTGCCAGTAGTATCAAGTTCGGGGACACCTACGAGCAGTACGTC. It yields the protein CASSIKFGDTYEQYV.

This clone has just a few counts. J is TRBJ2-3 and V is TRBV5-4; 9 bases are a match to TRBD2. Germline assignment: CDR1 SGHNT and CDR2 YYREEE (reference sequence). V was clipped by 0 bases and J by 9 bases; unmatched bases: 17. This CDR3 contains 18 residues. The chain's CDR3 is CASSLGGSLAGLAGTQYF. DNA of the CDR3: TGTGCCAGCAGCTTGGGGGGCAGTCTAGCGGGACTCGCGGGGACGCAGTATTTT.

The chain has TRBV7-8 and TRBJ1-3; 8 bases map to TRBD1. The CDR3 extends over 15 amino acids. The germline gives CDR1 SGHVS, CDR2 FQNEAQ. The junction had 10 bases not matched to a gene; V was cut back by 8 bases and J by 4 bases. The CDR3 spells CASRDQGAMGNTIYF. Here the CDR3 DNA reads TGTGCCAGCCGGGATCAGGGGGCGATGGGAAACACCATATATTTT.

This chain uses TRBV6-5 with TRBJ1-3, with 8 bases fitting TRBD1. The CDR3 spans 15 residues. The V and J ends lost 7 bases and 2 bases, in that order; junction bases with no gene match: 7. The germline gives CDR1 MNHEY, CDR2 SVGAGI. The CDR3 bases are TGTGCCAGCACCTCGGTCAGGGGGCCTGGAAACACCATATATTTT. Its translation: CASTSVRGPGNTIYF.

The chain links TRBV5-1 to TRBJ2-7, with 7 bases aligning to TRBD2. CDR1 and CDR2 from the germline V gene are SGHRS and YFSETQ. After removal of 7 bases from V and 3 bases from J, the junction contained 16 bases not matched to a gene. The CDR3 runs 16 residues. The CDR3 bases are TGCGCCAGCCACAGACAGAGCGGGACTTCATTCTACGAGCAGTACGTC. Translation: CASHRQSGTSFYEQYV.

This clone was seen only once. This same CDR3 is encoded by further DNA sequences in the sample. DNA for the CDR3: TGTGCCAGCAGTTACGGGACTTTGAACACCGGGGAGCTGTTTTTT. As protein: CASSYGTLNTGELFF. The chain recombines TRBV6-2 or TRBV6-3 with TRBJ2-2; a possible D gene is TRBD2 (6 bases). V dropped 2 bases and J dropped 1 base, with 8 bases sitting between them. The CDR3 consists of 15 residues. Looked up from germline, CDR1 is MNHEY and CDR2 is SVGEGT.

CDR3 sequence: CANAPWTVRMNTEAFF. The CDR3 bases are TGTGCCAACGCGCCTTGGACAGTGAGGATGAACACTGAAGCTTTCTTT. The J gene is TRBJ1-1, the V gene TRBV27, with D perhaps TRBD1 (6 bases). CDR1 MNHEY and CDR2 SMNVEV come from the germline V gene (reference sequence). V was cut by 10 bases and J by 0 bases, with 21 bases left in between. The CDR3 is 16 residues long.

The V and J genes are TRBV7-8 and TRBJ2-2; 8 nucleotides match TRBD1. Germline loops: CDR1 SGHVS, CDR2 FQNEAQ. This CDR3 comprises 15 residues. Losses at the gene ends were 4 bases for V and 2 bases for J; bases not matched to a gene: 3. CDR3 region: CASSSGQVNTGELFF. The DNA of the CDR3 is TGTGCCAGCAGCTCGGGACAGGTTAACACCGGGGAGCTGTTTTTT. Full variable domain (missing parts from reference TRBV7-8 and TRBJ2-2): GAGVSQSPRYKVAKRGQDVALRCDPISGHVSLFWYQQALGQGPEFLTYFQNEAQLDKSGLPSDRFFAERPEGSVSTLKIQRTQQEDSAVYLCASSSGQVNTGELFFGEGSRLTVL.

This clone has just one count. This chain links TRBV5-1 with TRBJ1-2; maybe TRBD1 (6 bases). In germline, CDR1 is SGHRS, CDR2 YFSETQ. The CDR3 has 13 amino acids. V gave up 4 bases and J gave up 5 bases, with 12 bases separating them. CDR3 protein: CASSMWTDYGYTF. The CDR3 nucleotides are TGCGCCAGCAGCATGTGGACAGATTATGGCTACACCTTC. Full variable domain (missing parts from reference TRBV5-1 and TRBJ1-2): KAGVTQTPRYLIKTRGQQVTLSCSPISGHRSVSWYQQTPGQGLQFLFEYFSETQRNKGNFPGRFSGRQFSNSRSEMNVSTLELGDSALYLCASSMWTDYGYTFGSGTRLTVV.

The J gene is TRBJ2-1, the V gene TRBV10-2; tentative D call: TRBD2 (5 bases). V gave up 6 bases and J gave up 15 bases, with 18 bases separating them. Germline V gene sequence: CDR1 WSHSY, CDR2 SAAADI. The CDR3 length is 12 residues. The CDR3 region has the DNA TGCGCCAGCAGGGATCAGACGAGGGATCCGTTCTTC. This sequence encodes CASRDQTRDPFF.

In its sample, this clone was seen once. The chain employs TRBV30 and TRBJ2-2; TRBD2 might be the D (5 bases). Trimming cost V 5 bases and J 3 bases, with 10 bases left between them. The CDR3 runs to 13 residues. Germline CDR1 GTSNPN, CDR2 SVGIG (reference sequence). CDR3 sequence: CAWGRTDTGELFF. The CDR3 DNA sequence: TGTGCCTGGGGGCGGACTGACACCGGGGAGCTGTTTTTT.

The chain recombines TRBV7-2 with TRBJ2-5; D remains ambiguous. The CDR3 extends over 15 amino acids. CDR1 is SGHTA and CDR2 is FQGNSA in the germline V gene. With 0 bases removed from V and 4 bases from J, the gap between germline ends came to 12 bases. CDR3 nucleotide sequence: TGTGCCAGCAGCTTAGCCCCCGACTTAGTAGAGACCCAGTACTTC. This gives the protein CASSLAPDLVETQYF.

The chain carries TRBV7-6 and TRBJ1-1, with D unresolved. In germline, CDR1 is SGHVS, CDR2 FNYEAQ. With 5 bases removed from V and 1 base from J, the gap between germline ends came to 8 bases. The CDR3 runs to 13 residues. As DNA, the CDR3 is TGTGCCAGCAGCCGACGGGAGAACACTGAAGCTTTCTTT. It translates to CASSRRENTEAFF.

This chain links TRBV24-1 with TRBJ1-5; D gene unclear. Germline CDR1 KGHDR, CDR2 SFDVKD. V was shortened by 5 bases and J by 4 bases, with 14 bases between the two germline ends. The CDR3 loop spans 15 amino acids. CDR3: CATSANRRENQPQHF. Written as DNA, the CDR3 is TGTGCCACCAGTGCCAACCGGCGGGAAAATCAGCCCCAGCATTTT.

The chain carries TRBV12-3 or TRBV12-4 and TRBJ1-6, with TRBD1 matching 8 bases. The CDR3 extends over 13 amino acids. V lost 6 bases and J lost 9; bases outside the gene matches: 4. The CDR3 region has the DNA TGTGCCAGCAGCCGGACAGGGCTTTCACCCCTCCACTTT. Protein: CASSRTGLSPLHF.

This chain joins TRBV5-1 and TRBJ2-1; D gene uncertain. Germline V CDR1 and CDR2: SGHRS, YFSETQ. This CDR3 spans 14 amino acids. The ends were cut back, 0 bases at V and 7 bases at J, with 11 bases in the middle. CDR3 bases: TGCGCCAGCAGCTTGGGTCAATCCCCAAATGAGCAGTTCTTC. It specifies CASSLGQSPNEQFF.

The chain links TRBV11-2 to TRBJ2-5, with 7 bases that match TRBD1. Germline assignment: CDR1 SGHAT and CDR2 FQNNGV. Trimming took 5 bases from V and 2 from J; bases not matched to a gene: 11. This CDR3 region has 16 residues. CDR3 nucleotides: TGTGCCAGCAGCCGTGGACAGGCCCCCACTCAAGAGACCCAGTACTTC. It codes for CASSRGQAPTQETQYF.

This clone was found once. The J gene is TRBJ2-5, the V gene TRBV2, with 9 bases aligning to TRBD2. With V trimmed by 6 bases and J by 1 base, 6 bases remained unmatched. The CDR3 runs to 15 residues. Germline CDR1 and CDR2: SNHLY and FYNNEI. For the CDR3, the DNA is TGTGCCAGCAGGCCTAGCGGGGAGCCCCAAGAGACCCAGTACTTC. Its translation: CASRPSGEPQETQYF. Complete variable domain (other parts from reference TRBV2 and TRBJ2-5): EPEVTQTPSHQVTQMGQEVILRCVPISNHLYFYWYRQILGQKVEFLVSFYNNEISEKSEIFDDQFSVERPDGSNFTLKIRSTKLEDSAMYFCASRPSGEPQETQYFGPGTRLLVL.

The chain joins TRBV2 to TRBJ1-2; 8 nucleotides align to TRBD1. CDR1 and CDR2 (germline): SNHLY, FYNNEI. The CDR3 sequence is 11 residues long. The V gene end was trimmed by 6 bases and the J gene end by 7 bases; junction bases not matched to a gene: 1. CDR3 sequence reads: CASRDRAGYTF. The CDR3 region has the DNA TGTGCCAGCAGGGACAGGGCTGGCTACACCTTC.

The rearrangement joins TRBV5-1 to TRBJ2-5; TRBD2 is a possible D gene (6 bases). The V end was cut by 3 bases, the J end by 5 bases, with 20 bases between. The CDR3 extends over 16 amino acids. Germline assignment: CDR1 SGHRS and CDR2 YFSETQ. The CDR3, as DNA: TGCGCCAGCAGCTCCACCGCCCTGACTAGTTGGGAGACCCAGTACTTC. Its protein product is CASSSTALTSWETQYF.

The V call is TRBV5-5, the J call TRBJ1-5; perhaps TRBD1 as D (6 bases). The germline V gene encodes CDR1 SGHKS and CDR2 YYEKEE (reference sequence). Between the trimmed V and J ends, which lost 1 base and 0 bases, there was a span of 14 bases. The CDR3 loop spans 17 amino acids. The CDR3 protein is CASSLLQGAYSNQPQHF. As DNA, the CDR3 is TGTGCCAGCAGCTTGTTACAGGGAGCGTATAGCAATCAGCCCCAGCATTTT.

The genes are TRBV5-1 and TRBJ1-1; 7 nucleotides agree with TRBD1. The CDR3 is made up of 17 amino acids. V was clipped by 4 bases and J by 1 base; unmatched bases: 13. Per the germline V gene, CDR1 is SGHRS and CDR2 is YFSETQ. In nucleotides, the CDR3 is TGCGCCAGCAGCCTGGGGATAGGGGGCCTTGGGAACACTGAAGCTTTCTTT. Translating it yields CASSLGIGGLGNTEAFF.

This CDR3 reads CASSFPGQGFWGSNQPQHF. The CDR3 DNA sequence: TGTGCCAGTAGTTTTCCGGGACAGGGGTTTTGGGGGAGCAATCAGCCCCAGCATTTT. V usage is TRBV19 and J usage is TRBJ1-5, with TRBD1 identical over 10 bases. Per the germline V gene, CDR1 is LNHDA and CDR2 is SQIVND (reference sequence). V lost 5 bases and J lost 1; bases outside the gene matches: 14. The CDR3 extends over 19 amino acids.

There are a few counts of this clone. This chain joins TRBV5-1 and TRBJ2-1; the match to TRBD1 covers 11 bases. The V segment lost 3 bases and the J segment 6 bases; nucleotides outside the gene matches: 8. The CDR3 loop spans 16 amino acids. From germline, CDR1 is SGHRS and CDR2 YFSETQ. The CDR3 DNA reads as TGCGCCAGCAGCTCTACCCCCGGGACAGGGGGCAATGAGCAGTTCTTC. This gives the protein CASSSTPGTGGNEQFF.

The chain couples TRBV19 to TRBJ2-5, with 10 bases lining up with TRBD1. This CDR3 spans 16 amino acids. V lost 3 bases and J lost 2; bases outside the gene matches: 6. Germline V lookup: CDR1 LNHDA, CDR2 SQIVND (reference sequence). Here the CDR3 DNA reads TGTGCCAGTAGTATCTCAGGGACAGGGGTGCAAGAGACCCAGTACTTC. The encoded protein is CASSISGTGVQETQYF.

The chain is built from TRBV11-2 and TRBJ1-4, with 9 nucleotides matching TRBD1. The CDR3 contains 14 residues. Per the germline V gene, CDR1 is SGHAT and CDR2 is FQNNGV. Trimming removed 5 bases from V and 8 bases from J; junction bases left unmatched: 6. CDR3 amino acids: CASSPGQGVEKLFF. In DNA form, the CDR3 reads TGTGCCAGCAGCCCGGGACAGGGAGTCGAAAAACTGTTTTTT.